The 18 T cell receptor beta chains below all came from one sample that was sequenced in a study of T-cell memory formation after mild COVID-19. MiXCR, run by TCRdb on the 5' RACE reads, gives a single entry per CDR3 protein. This sample yields around 130,000 distinct CDR3 sequences, of which over 15% are seen a single time; roughly 5% belongs to the top ten. The sample consisted of PBMCs or a T cell subset sorted from them (not recorded which). These receptors originate from a man younger than 35 who had mild COVID-19 (a few samples of this study predate the infection). Cell type and time point are not known.

This clonotype was recorded a few times. The chain joins TRBV9 to TRBJ1-6; D unclear. Germline V gives CDR1 SGDLS, CDR2 YYNGEE. There are 15 residues in the CDR3. V was cut by 0 bases and J by 7 bases, with 11 bases left in between. As DNA, the CDR3 is TGTGCCAGCAGCGTAGAATCCTACGTGAATTCACCCCTCCACTTT. As protein: CASSVESYVNSPLHF.

The chain couples TRBV6-6 to TRBJ2-7; 7 bases are shared with TRBD1. The germline gives CDR1 MNHNY, CDR2 SVGAGI (reference sequence). Trimming cost V 6 bases and J 3 bases; bases outside gene matches: 11. The CDR3 has 15 amino acids. CDR3 residues: CASRLDREGDYEQYV. The CDR3 DNA is TGTGCCAGCAGGCTCGACAGGGAAGGTGACTACGAGCAGTACGTC.

This clonotype has a handful of counts. V usage is TRBV19 and J usage is TRBJ2-3; D gene ambiguous. This CDR3 is 15 amino acids long. V was shortened by 4 bases and J by 3 bases, with 14 bases between the two germline ends. Germline CDR1 is LNHDA and CDR2 is SQIVND (reference sequence). In DNA, the CDR3 is TGTGCCAGTAGTAAGGTTCCGGGTATAACAGATACGCAGTATTTT. This codes for CASSKVPGITDTQYF.

This clonotype was detected many times. This sequence joins TRBV21-1 and TRBJ2-7; TRBD1 reflects the table's D call only, with no check against the DNA. TRBV21-1 is a known pseudogene. This CDR3 has 16 residues. The CDR3 coding sequence is TGTGCCAGCAGCATTGGGACAGGGAAGAGGTACTACGAGCAGTACTTC. Its translation is CASSIGTGKRYYEQYF.

The V and J genes are TRBV20-1 and TRBJ2-1; 10 bases align to TRBD2. This CDR3 has 13 amino acids. CDR1 is DFQATT and CDR2 is SNEGSKA in the germline V gene (reference sequence). Unmatched junction bases numbered 2, after V lost 6 bases and J lost 3 bases. The DNA for the CDR3 is TGCAGTGCACTAGCGGGGCACTACAATGAGCAGTTCTTC. This gives the protein CSALAGHYNEQFF.

This clonotype was seen at least ten times. The rearrangement joins TRBV5-1 to TRBJ2-1; 13 bases map to TRBD2. Trimming removed 4 bases from V and 9 bases from J; junction bases left unmatched: 10. The CDR3 is 16 amino acids. Germline V gene sequence: CDR1 SGHRS, CDR2 YFSETQ. The CDR3 DNA is TGCGCCAGCAGCCGGATTACTAGCGGGGGGGCTGGTGAGCAGTTCTTC. Its translation is CASSRITSGGAGEQFF.

The chain uses TRBV6-2 or TRBV6-3 and TRBJ2-1; TRBD2 agrees at 8 bases. The CDR3 has 16 residues. Per the germline V gene, CDR1 is MNHEY and CDR2 is SVGEGT. The V and J ends lost 4 bases and 5 bases, in that order; junction bases with no gene match: 10. CDR3 in amino acids: CASSSLAGGGHNEQFF. DNA for the CDR3: TGTGCCAGCAGTTCTCTGGCGGGGGGCGGCCACAATGAGCAGTTCTTC.

The table lists this clonotype with a few counts. This CDR3 is CSASSFRRETLAKNIQYF. CDR3 in DNA: TGCAGTGCTAGTTCATTCCGGCGGGAAACTCTAGCCAAAAACATTCAGTACTTC. V is TRBV20-1 and J is TRBJ2-4; perhaps TRBD2 as D (6 bases). V lost 3 bases and J lost 0, with 21 bases in between. The CDR3 is made up of 18 amino acids. Germline CDR1 reads DFQATT; CDR2 reads SNEGSKA (reference sequence).

This clonotype was counted only a few times. As DNA, the CDR3 is TGTGCCAGCAGTTACTCGATTCAGGGGAGTAGGGATGAGCAGTTCTTC. Protein sequence: CASSYSIQGSRDEQFF. V usage is TRBV6-5 and J usage is TRBJ2-1, with D possibly matching TRBD1 (6 bases). Germline lookup yields CDR1 MNHEY and CDR2 SVGAGI. The CDR3 consists of 16 residues. Trimming took off 0 bases at V and 8 bases at J, with 17 bases between the two ends.

The table lists this clonotype with many counts. The chain couples TRBV5-1 to TRBJ2-3, with TRBD1 matching over 8 bases. This CDR3 region has 17 residues. The germline V gene encodes CDR1 SGHRS and CDR2 YFSETQ. Trimming took 1 base from V and 0 from J; bases not matched to a gene: 7. CDR3 sequence (DNA): TGCGCCAGCAGCTTGATAACAGGGGGATTTAGCACAGATACGCAGTATTTT. As protein: CASSLITGGFSTDTQYF. Full variable domain (rest looked up from reference TRBV5-1 and TRBJ2-3): KAGVTQTPRYLIKTRGQQVTLSCSPISGHRSVSWYQQTPGQGLQFLFEYFSETQRNKGNFPGRFSGRQFSNSRSEMNVSTLELGDSALYLCASSLITGGFSTDTQYFGPGTRLTVL.

The chain has TRBV25-1 and TRBJ2-3, with TRBD2 matching over 10 bases. The CDR3 has 18 amino acids. Looked up from germline, CDR1 is MGHDK and CDR2 is SYGVNS. The V segment lost 1 base and the J segment 5 bases; nucleotides outside the gene matches: 12. CDR3 sequence reads: CASSESLRSGGAGDTQYF. Written as DNA, the CDR3 is TGTGCCAGCAGTGAATCCCTGCGCAGCGGGGGGGCAGGAGATACGCAGTATTTT.

J is TRBJ2-3 and V is TRBV6-5; 7 nucleotides agree with TRBD2. The CDR3 is 19 residues long. Germline CDR1 MNHEY, CDR2 SVGAGI. Unmatched junction bases numbered 12, after V lost 0 bases and J lost 0 bases. The CDR3 region is CASSYSRVWEGTSTDTQYF. In DNA, the CDR3 is TGTGCCAGCAGTTACTCTCGCGTCTGGGAGGGGACGAGCACAGATACGCAGTATTTT.

Ten or more counts support this clonotype. The rearrangement links TRBV7-9 to TRBJ1-1; D is uncertain. The germline V gene has CDR1 SEHNR and CDR2 FQNEAQ (reference sequence). Trimming took 7 bases from V and 3 from J, leaving 9 bases between them. The CDR3 loop spans 12 amino acids. The chain's CDR3 is CASTPTDTEAFF. The CDR3 bases are TGTGCCAGCACCCCCACGGACACTGAAGCTTTCTTT. The variable domain in full, with the rest retrieved from reference TRBV7-9 and TRBJ1-1, is DTGVSQNPRHKITKRGQNVTFRCDPISEHNRLYWYRQTLGQGPEFLTYFQNEAQLEKSRLLSDRFSAERPKGSFSTLEIQRTEQGDSAMYLCASTPTDTEAFFGQGTRLTVV.

The V and J genes are TRBV20-1 and TRBJ1-1, with a possible D match to TRBD1 (6 bases). This CDR3 is 12 amino acids long. Trimming shortened V by 2 bases and J by 5 bases, and 9 bases separated the two germline ends. Per germline, CDR1 DFQATT and CDR2 SNEGSKA (reference sequence). CDR3 bases: TGCAGTGCTAGACGGGGGCGGACTGAAGCTTTCTTT. This translates into CSARRGRTEAFF.

This clonotype has a handful of counts. This rearrangement joins TRBV4-2 to TRBJ1-5; 7 bases line up with TRBD1. Germline loops: CDR1 LGHNA, CDR2 YNFKEQ. There are 16 residues in the CDR3. V lost 1 base and J lost 2; bases outside the gene matches: 5. The CDR3 region is CASSQGQGEGNQPQHF. Here the CDR3 DNA reads TGTGCCAGCAGCCAAGGACAGGGTGAGGGCAATCAGCCCCAGCATTTT.

The chain employs TRBV2 and TRBJ1-5, with D uncertain. CDR1 and CDR2 from the germline V gene are SNHLY and FYNNEI. The CDR3 runs to 14 residues. The V and J ends lost 5 bases and 5 bases respectively, with 13 bases between them. The CDR3 reads CASSNILGDQPQHF. The CDR3 DNA is TGTGCCAGCAGTAATATCTTAGGAGATCAGCCCCAGCATTTT.

This clonotype was recorded a few times. The V gene is TRBV15, the J gene TRBJ2-5; D assignment may be TRBD1 or TRBD2 (5 bases each). Looked up from germline, CDR1 is LNHNV and CDR2 is YYDKDF (reference sequence). The CDR3 contains 15 residues. Trimming took off 6 bases at V and 0 bases at J, with 14 bases between the two ends. In nucleotides, the CDR3 is TGTGCCACCAGGGGGGTTTGGTCGAACCAAGAGACCCAGTACTTC. Amino acids: CATRGVWSNQETQYF. The variable domain in full, with the rest retrieved from reference TRBV15 and TRBJ2-5, is DAMVIQNPRYQVTQFGKPVTLSCSQTLNHNVMYWYQQKSSQAPKLLFHYYDKDFNNEADTPDNFQSRRPNTSFCFLDIRSPGLGDTAMYLCATRGVWSNQETQYFGPGTRLLVL.

The chain couples TRBV7-2 to TRBJ2-1; 8 bases are a match to TRBD2. J was trimmed by 6 bases and V by 1 base; bases with no gene match: 5. This CDR3 is built from 15 residues. Looked up from germline, CDR1 is SGHTA and CDR2 is FQGNSA. This CDR3 is CASSLVRLAGNEQFF. The CDR3 DNA reads as TGTGCCAGCAGCTTAGTCCGGCTAGCGGGCAATGAGCAGTTCTTC.